This TCR beta chain comes out of a study of blood T cell repertoires in COVID-19. This clone appeared a single time. Sequencing used immunoSEQ multiplex PCR; TCRdb keeps in-frame clones, though not all of them. The sample has some 220,000 clones, 83% seen once. This CDR3 is 13 amino acids long. Germline-derived CDR1 and CDR2 are LNHDA and SQIVND (reference sequence). Trimming pared 8 bases from V and 0 bases from J, leaving 5 bases between. The TCR sequence derives from a woman aged 25 to 39 with COVID-19, enrolled during active disease. The J gene is TRBJ2-6, the V gene TRBV19; D is unresolved. Sample: peripheral blood. The CDR3 bases are TGTGCCAGTCAAGCCTCTGGGGCCAACGTCCTGACTTTC. Protein sequence: CASQASGANVLTF.